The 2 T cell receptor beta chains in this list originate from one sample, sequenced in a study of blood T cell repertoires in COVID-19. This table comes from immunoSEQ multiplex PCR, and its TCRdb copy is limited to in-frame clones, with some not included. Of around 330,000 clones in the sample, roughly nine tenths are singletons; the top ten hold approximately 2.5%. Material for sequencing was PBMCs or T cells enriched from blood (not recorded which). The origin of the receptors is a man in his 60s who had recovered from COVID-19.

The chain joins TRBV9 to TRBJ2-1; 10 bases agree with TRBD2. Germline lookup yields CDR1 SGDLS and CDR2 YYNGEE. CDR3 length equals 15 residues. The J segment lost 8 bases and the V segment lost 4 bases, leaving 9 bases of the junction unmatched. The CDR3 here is CASSLRLAGGHEQFF. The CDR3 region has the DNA TGTGCCAGCAGCCTACGACTAGCGGGTGGCCATGAGCAGTTCTTC. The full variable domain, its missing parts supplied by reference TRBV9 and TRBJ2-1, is DSGVTQTPKHLITATGQRVTLRCSPRSGDLSVYWYQQSLDQGLQFLIQYYNGEERAKGNILERFSAQQFPDLHSELNLSSLELGDSALYFCASSLRLAGGHEQFFGPGTRLTVL.

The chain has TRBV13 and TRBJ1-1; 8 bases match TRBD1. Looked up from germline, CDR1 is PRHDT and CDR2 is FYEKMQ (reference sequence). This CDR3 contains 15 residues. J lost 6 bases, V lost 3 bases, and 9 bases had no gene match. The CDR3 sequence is CASSFSRQGFAEAFF. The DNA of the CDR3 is TGTGCCAGCAGCTTCTCCAGACAGGGGTTCGCTGAAGCTTTCTTT.